A selection of T cell receptor beta chains follows, all from one sample in a study of blood T cell repertoires in COVID-19. This table comes from immunoSEQ multiplex PCR, and its TCRdb copy is limited to in-frame clones, with some not included. The sample lists about 160,000 clones, around 90% occurring once. The sequenced material came from peripheral blood. These receptor sequences come from a woman aged 55 to 70 with active or convalescent COVID-19. The CDR3 runs from the conserved cysteine through the conserved F or W. The D gene is left open where the match is weak. Part of the rows lack a size; the others show once, few, many or a class for expanded clones.

J gene: TRBJ2-2; D gene: TRBD2; V gene: TRBV3-1/TRBV3-2; clone size: once; CDR3 DNA: TGTGCCAGCAGCCCCAGCGGGGGGCGCACCACCGGGGAGCTGTTTTTT; CDR3 protein: CASSPSGGRTTGELFF
J gene: TRBJ1-2; D gene: TRBD1; V gene: TRBV4-3; clone size: .; CDR3 DNA: TGCGCCAGCAGCCAAGATCGGGGACAGCACACCTTC; CDR3 protein: CASSQDRGQHTF
J gene: TRBJ1-6; D gene: .; V gene: TRBV3-1/TRBV3-2; clone size: .; CDR3 DNA: TGTGCCAGCAGCCAAGACCCCAGGATTTCTTCTTCACCCCTCCACTTT; CDR3 protein: CASSQDPRISSSPLHF
J gene: TRBJ1-3; D gene: .; V gene: TRBV9; clone size: .; CDR3 DNA: TGTGCCAGCAGCGTAGCACAAGCTGGGGCAGCTGGAAACACCATATATTTT; CDR3 protein: CASSVAQAGAAGNTIYF
J gene: TRBJ2-5; D gene: .; V gene: TRBV18; clone size: .; CDR3 DNA: TGTGCCAGCTCACCCAAACTAACACAAGAGACCCAGTACTTC; CDR3 protein: CASSPKLTQETQYF
J gene: TRBJ2-7; D gene: .; V gene: TRBV7-9; clone size: .; CDR3 DNA: TGTGCCAGCAGCTTAGGTAGCTACGAGCAGTACTTC; CDR3 protein: CASSLGSYEQYF
J gene: TRBJ1-2; D gene: .; V gene: TRBV6-5; clone size: .; CDR3 DNA: TGTGCCAGCAGACGACAGGTCTATTATGGCTACACCTTC; CDR3 protein: CASRRQVYYGYTF
J gene: TRBJ1-3; D gene: .; V gene: TRBV5-5; clone size: .; CDR3 DNA: TGTGCCAGCAGCCCGCTCGAACAGGGATCCGGAAACACCATATATTTT; CDR3 protein: CASSPLEQGSGNTIYF
J gene: TRBJ2-5; D gene: .; V gene: TRBV11-2; clone size: once; CDR3 DNA: TGTGCCAGCAGCCTCGGACTGGAAGAGACCCAGTACTTC; CDR3 protein: CASSLGLEETQYF
J gene: TRBJ2-7; D gene: .; V gene: TRBV3-1/TRBV3-2; clone size: many; CDR3 DNA: TGTGCCAGCAGCCAAGATGTGGAGGGTCCTAACTCCTACGAGCAGTACTTC; CDR3 protein: CASSQDVEGPNSYEQYF
J gene: TRBJ1-6; D gene: TRBD1; V gene: TRBV18; clone size: .; CDR3 DNA: TGTGCCAGCTCACTCTTCGGACAGGGTAACGCGATCTCACCCCTCCACTTT; CDR3 protein: CASSLFGQGNAISPLHF
J gene: TRBJ2-1; D gene: TRBD2; V gene: TRBV7-3; clone size: .; CDR3 DNA: TGTGCCAGCAGCGAGGGACTAGTTTCCTACAATGAGCAGTTCTTC; CDR3 protein: CASSEGLVSYNEQFF
J gene: TRBJ2-7; D gene: TRBD1; V gene: TRBV6-5; clone size: .; CDR3 DNA: TGTGCCACCCACTACGGGACAGGGGACTACGAGCAGTACTTC; CDR3 protein: CATHYGTGDYEQYF
J gene: TRBJ1-1; D gene: TRBD1; V gene: TRBV12-3/TRBV12-4; clone size: .; CDR3 DNA: TGTGCCAGCAGTTTAAGACAGGGGGCTTTCTTT; CDR3 protein: CASSLRQGAFF
J gene: TRBJ1-2; D gene: .; V gene: TRBV2; clone size: once; CDR3 DNA: TGTGCCAGCAGTGAAGCCATGGCAGGGTTGGACGGCTATGGCTACACCTTC; CDR3 protein: CASSEAMAGLDGYGYTF
J gene: TRBJ2-1; D gene: .; V gene: TRBV12-5; clone size: .; CDR3 DNA: TGTGCTAGTGGTACCGCTCAAAGCCTCTACAATGAGCAGTTCTTC; CDR3 protein: CASGTAQSLYNEQFF
J gene: TRBJ2-4; D gene: .; V gene: TRBV4-3; clone size: .; CDR3 DNA: TGCGCCAGCAGCGGGGGGATTGGGGCCATTCAGTACTTC; CDR3 protein: CASSGGIGAIQYF
J gene: TRBJ1-1; D gene: .; V gene: TRBV18; clone size: .; CDR3 DNA: TGTGCCAGCTCACCACGGTCCATGACAGGCGCAGGAAACACTGAAGCTTTCTTT; CDR3 protein: CASSPRSMTGAGNTEAFF
J gene: TRBJ1-2; D gene: .; V gene: TRBV4-3; clone size: .; CDR3 DNA: TGCGCCAGCAGCCAAGAATTGGGGCAGGGCTACACCTTC; CDR3 protein: CASSQELGQGYTF
J gene: TRBJ1-4; D gene: TRBD1; V gene: TRBV4-1; clone size: .; CDR3 DNA: TGCGCCAGCAGCCTCGACAGGGGGATGGAGGAAAAACTGTTTTTT; CDR3 protein: CASSLDRGMEEKLFF
J gene: TRBJ1-5; D gene: TRBD1; V gene: TRBV18; clone size: .; CDR3 DNA: TGTGCCAGCTCACTTTTATCACCGGGACAGAATCAGCCCCAGCATTTT; CDR3 protein: CASSLLSPGQNQPQHF
J gene: TRBJ2-1; D gene: TRBD2; V gene: TRBV6-2/TRBV6-3; clone size: .; CDR3 DNA: TGTGCCAGCAGTATGGGACTAGCGCTCTCCAATGAGCAGTTCTTC; CDR3 protein: CASSMGLALSNEQFF
J gene: TRBJ2-3; D gene: .; V gene: TRBV2; clone size: .; CDR3 DNA: TGTGCCAGCACTGGACAGTTTGAGGGTTCGGATACGCAGTATTTT; CDR3 protein: CASTGQFEGSDTQYF
J gene: TRBJ1-5; D gene: TRBD1; V gene: TRBV2; clone size: once; CDR3 DNA: TGTGCCAGCAGCGGACAGGCCCCCAATCAGCCCCAGCATTTT; CDR3 protein: CASSGQAPNQPQHF
J gene: TRBJ1-2; D gene: .; V gene: TRBV4-1; clone size: once; CDR3 DNA: TGCGCCAGCAGCCAAGCCAACAGGGAATCAGGCTACACCTTC; CDR3 protein: CASSQANRESGYTF
J gene: TRBJ2-7; D gene: .; V gene: TRBV5-1; clone size: .; CDR3 DNA: TGCGCCAGCAGCTTGGTGCAGGGAGGCTCCTACGAGCAGTACTTC; CDR3 protein: CASSLVQGGSYEQYF
J gene: TRBJ1-5; D gene: .; V gene: TRBV7-9; clone size: .; CDR3 DNA: TGTGCCAGCAGCACCGACAGGACTCAGCCCCAGCATTTT; CDR3 protein: CASSTDRTQPQHF
J gene: TRBJ1-2; D gene: .; V gene: TRBV7-2; clone size: .; CDR3 DNA: TGTGCCAGCAGCTCGACGCCAGGTTATGGCTACACCTTC; CDR3 protein: CASSSTPGYGYTF
J gene: TRBJ1-6; D gene: TRBD1; V gene: TRBV19; clone size: once; CDR3 DNA: TGTGCCAGTAGTTTGGGACAGCCAAATTCACCCCTCCACTTT; CDR3 protein: CASSLGQPNSPLHF
J gene: TRBJ1-2; D gene: .; V gene: TRBV14; clone size: once; CDR3 DNA: TGTGCCAGCAGCCAAGGGGCCTGGGGCTACACCTTC; CDR3 protein: CASSQGAWGYTF
J gene: TRBJ2-2; D gene: TRBD2; V gene: TRBV19; clone size: .; CDR3 DNA: TGTGCCAGTAGTATCAGGACTAGCGGGGCGTCCGGGGAGCTGTTTTTT; CDR3 protein: CASSIRTSGASGELFF
J gene: TRBJ2-1; D gene: .; V gene: TRBV19; clone size: .; CDR3 DNA: TGTGCCAGTAGTATGGGGCTAAAGGACGTTTCGTTCAATGAGCAGTTCTTC; CDR3 protein: CASSMGLKDVSFNEQFF
J gene: TRBJ1-1; D gene: .; V gene: TRBV6-6; clone size: .; CDR3 DNA: TGTGCCAGCAGTTCTTTAGGGGCTGAAGCTTTCTTT; CDR3 protein: CASSSLGAEAFF
J gene: TRBJ2-2; D gene: .; V gene: TRBV6-1; clone size: .; CDR3 DNA: TGTGCCAGCAGGACACAGGGAGGGTACACCGGGGAGCTGTTTTTT; CDR3 protein: CASRTQGGYTGELFF
J gene: TRBJ2-5; D gene: .; V gene: TRBV2; clone size: .; CDR3 DNA: TGTGCCAGCAGGGTGGACACCTACCAAGAGACCCAGTACTTC; CDR3 protein: CASRVDTYQETQYF
J gene: TRBJ2-2; D gene: .; V gene: TRBV3-1/TRBV3-2; clone size: .; CDR3 DNA: TGTGCCAGCAGCCAAGATCTAGCCTGGGGATCCACCGGGGAGCTGTTTTTT; CDR3 protein: CASSQDLAWGSTGELFF
J gene: TRBJ1-1; D gene: .; V gene: TRBV19; clone size: .; CDR3 DNA: TGTGCCAGTACCTCGGGGGGCAACACTGAAGCTTTCTTT; CDR3 protein: CASTSGGNTEAFF
J gene: TRBJ1-4; D gene: .; V gene: TRBV2; clone size: .; CDR3 DNA: TGTGCCAGCAGTGATGCGGGGTACCTAAATGAAAAACTGTTTTTT; CDR3 protein: CASSDAGYLNEKLFF
J gene: TRBJ2-2; D gene: TRBD2; V gene: TRBV7-2; clone size: .; CDR3 DNA: TGTGCCAGCACACCGGTCGGGGGGATCAACACCGGGGAGCTGTTTTTT; CDR3 protein: CASTPVGGINTGELFF
J gene: TRBJ1-5; D gene: .; V gene: TRBV19; clone size: .; CDR3 DNA: TGTGCCAGTAGTATCCCCGGACGGGGTTATAGCAATCAGCCCCAGCATTTT; CDR3 protein: CASSIPGRGYSNQPQHF
J gene: TRBJ2-3; D gene: .; V gene: TRBV2; clone size: few; CDR3 DNA: TGTGCCAGCAGTCAGAGGAGGGGCACCACAGATACGCAGTATTTT; CDR3 protein: CASSQRRGTTDTQYF
J gene: TRBJ1-1; D gene: .; V gene: TRBV18; clone size: once; CDR3 DNA: TGTGCCAGCTCACCCAGCAGGTCGAACACTGAAGCTTTCTTT; CDR3 protein: CASSPSRSNTEAFF
J gene: TRBJ1-2; D gene: .; V gene: TRBV6-2/TRBV6-3; clone size: .; CDR3 DNA: TGTGCCAGCAGTTATGTTGACACTTCCTATGGCTACACCTTC; CDR3 protein: CASSYVDTSYGYTF
J gene: TRBJ1-5; D gene: .; V gene: TRBV11-2; clone size: .; CDR3 DNA: TGTGCCAGCAGCTCACATTTGTACAATCAGCCCCAGCATTTT; CDR3 protein: CASSSHLYNQPQHF
J gene: TRBJ2-6; D gene: TRBD1; V gene: TRBV18; clone size: .; CDR3 DNA: TGTGCCAGCTCACCAGGGACAGGAACCAACTCTGGGGCCAACGTCCTGACTTTC; CDR3 protein: CASSPGTGTNSGANVLTF
J gene: TRBJ1-1; D gene: .; V gene: TRBV7-9; clone size: .; CDR3 DNA: TGTGCCAGCAGCTTGGGGCACTTGAACACTGAAGCTTTCTTT; CDR3 protein: CASSLGHLNTEAFF
J gene: TRBJ1-2; D gene: TRBD1; V gene: TRBV9; clone size: .; CDR3 DNA: TGTGCCAGCAGCGCGCTACAGGGGACCTATGGCTACACCTTC; CDR3 protein: CASSALQGTYGYTF
J gene: TRBJ2-5; D gene: TRBD1; V gene: TRBV5-6; clone size: .; CDR3 DNA: TGTGCCAGCAGCACCGGACAGGTACAAGAGACCCAGTACTTC; CDR3 protein: CASSTGQVQETQYF